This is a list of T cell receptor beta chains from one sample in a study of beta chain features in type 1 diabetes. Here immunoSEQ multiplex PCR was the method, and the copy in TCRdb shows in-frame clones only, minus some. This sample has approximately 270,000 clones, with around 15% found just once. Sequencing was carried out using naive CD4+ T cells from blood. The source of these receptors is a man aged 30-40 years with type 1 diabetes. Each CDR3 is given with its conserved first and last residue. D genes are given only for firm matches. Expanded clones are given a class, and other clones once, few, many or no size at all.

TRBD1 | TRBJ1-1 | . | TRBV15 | TGTGCCACCAGCAGAGGGGACAGGAACACTGAAGCTTTCTTT | CATSRGDRNTEAFF
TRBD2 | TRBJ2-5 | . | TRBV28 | TGTGCCAGCACCAGCGGGAGCCAAGAGACCCAGTACTTC | CASTSGSQETQYF
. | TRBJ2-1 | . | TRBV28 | TGTGCCAGCGGGGACTCCCTGGCGCAGTTCTTC | CASGDSLAQFF
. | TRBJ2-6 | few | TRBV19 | TGTGCCAGTAGGTCGGTGCAATCTGGGGCCAACGTCCTGACTTTC | CASRSVQSGANVLTF
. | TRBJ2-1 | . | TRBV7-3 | TGTGCCAGCAGCTTAGCGGGACAGCTCCTCAATGAGCAGTTCTTC | CASSLAGQLLNEQFF
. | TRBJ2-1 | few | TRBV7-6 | TGTGCCAGCAGCAAAACGGCGGACAGCTACTACAATGAGCAGTTCTTC | CASSKTADSYYNEQFF
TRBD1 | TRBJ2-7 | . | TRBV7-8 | TGTGCCAGCAGCTTTTGGAAACACCGGGACAGACAAACCTACGAGCAGTACTTC | CASSFWKHRDRQTYEQYF
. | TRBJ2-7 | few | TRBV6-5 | TGTGCCAGCAGCCCCAGGGATTCCTACGAGCAGTACTTC | CASSPRDSYEQYF
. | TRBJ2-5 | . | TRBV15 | TGTGCCACCAGCAGAGATCAGTCCCGATCGGAGACCCAGTACTTC | CATSRDQSRSETQYF
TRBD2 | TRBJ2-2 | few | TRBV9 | TGTGCCAGCAGCCCCTGGACTAGCGGGAGGGCCGGGGAGCTGTTTTTT | CASSPWTSGRAGELFF
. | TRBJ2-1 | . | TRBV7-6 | TGTGCCAGCAGCTTAGTTACGGCGTCGGGAAGCTCCTACAATGAGCAGTTCTTC | CASSLVTASGSSYNEQFF
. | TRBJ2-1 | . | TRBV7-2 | TGTGCCAGCAGCCCCCGGGTCGATTACAATGAGCAGTTCTTC | CASSPRVDYNEQFF
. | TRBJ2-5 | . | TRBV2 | TGTGCCAGCGCGAGTGGCCCTGGAGGGACCCAGTACTTC | CASASGPGGTQYF
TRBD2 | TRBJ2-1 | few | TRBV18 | TGTGCCAGTACTCCGGGACTAGCGGGCTCCTACAATGAGCAGTTCTTC | CASTPGLAGSYNEQFF
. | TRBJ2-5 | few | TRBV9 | TGTGCCAGCAGCGTAGAAGTATACGGGGAGACCCAGTACTTC | CASSVEVYGETQYF
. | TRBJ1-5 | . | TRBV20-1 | TGCAGTGCCGGGGAGCCCCAGCATTTT | CSAGEPQHF
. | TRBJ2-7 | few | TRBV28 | TGTGCCAGCAGTTCTCGTAGGCAGTACTTC | CASSSRRQYF
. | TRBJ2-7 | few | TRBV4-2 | TGTGCCAGCAGCCAAGCTCCGAGGGGGTACGAGCAGTACTTC | CASSQAPRGYEQYF
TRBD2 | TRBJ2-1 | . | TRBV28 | TGTGCCACATCAAAACCCGGGACTAGCGGGAGGGCCGGTGAGCAGTTCTTC | CATSKPGTSGRAGEQFF
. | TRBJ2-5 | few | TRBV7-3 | TGTGCCAGCAGCTTAACCGGTCAGTCTAGGGAGACCCAGTACTTC | CASSLTGQSRETQYF
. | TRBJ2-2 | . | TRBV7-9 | TGTGCCAGCAGCTCGACTAGTAGGGCTCGGGCCGGGGAGCTGTTTTTT | CASSSTSRARAGELFF
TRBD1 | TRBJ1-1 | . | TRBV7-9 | TGTGCCAGCAGCTTAGTTGACAGGGGCACTGAAGCTTTCTTT | CASSLVDRGTEAFF
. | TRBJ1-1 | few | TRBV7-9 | TGTGCCAGCAGCCCCGGACGGGGAACTGAAGCTTTCTTT | CASSPGRGTEAFF
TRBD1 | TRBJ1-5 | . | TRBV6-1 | TGTGCCTGCCTCCGTTGGGACAGCCACAATCAGCCCCAGCATTTT | CACLRWDSHNQPQHF
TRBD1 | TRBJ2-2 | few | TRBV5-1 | TGCGCCAGCACCACCGGGACAGGATACACCGGGGAGCTGTTTTTT | CASTTGTGYTGELFF
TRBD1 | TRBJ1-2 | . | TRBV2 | TGTGCCAGCTTCACTGGACAGGGGATTTTGCGCGGCTACACCTTC | CASFTGQGILRGYTF
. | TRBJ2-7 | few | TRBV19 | TGTGCCAGTAGTATTACACCAAGCTCCTACGAGCAGTACTTC | CASSITPSSYEQYF
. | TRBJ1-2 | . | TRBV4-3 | TGCGCCAGCAGCCATGCGGGACGGCCTAACTATGGCTACACCTTC | CASSHAGRPNYGYTF
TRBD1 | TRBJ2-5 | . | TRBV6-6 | TGTGCCAGCAGAACCCTCGACAGGGTTGCGGAGACCCAGTACTTC | CASRTLDRVAETQYF
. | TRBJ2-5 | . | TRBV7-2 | TGTGCCAGCAGCTTAAACAGCCCGGGGGCCCAGTACTTC | CASSLNSPGAQYF
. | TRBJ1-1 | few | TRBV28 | TGTGCCAGCAGCCAGGGTGGGGGCGGTATGAACACTGAAGCTTTCTTT | CASSQGGGGMNTEAFF
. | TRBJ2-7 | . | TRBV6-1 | TGTGCCAGCTCTCGGAGGGCGAGCTCCTACGAGCAGTACTTC | CASSRRASSYEQYF
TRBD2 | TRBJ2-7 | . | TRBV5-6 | TGTGCCAGCAGCTTACTAGCGGGAGTAGAGGAGCAGTACTTC | CASSLLAGVEEQYF
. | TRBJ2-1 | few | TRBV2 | TGTGCCAGCACGCGACAGAGCTCCTACAATGAGCAGTTCTTC | CASTRQSSYNEQFF
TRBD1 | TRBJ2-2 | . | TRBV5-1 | TGCGCCAGCAGCCGCAACAGAGGACAGGGGACTATGAACACCGGGGAGCTGTTTTTT | CASSRNRGQGTMNTGELFF
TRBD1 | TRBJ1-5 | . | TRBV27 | TGTGCCAGCAGTTCGGGACAGGGAGGCAATCAGCCCCAGCATTTT | CASSSGQGGNQPQHF
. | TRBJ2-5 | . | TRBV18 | TGTGCCAGCTCACCCGGACAGTACCAAGAGACCCAGTACTTC | CASSPGQYQETQYF
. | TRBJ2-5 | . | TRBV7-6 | TGTGCCAGCTCTCGCCAAGAGACCCAGTACTTC | CASSRQETQYF
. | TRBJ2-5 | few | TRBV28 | TGTGCCAGCAGCCACCCGCCCCCCCAGGGGCAAGAGACCCAGTACTTC | CASSHPPPQGQETQYF
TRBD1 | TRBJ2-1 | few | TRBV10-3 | TGTGCCACCTATTTGGGGGACAGGGGAAACAATGAGCAGTTCTTC | CATYLGDRGNNEQFF
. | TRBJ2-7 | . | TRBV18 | TGTGCCAGCTCACCACTTGGGCCAGGGCCGTCCTACGAGCAGTACTTC | CASSPLGPGPSYEQYF
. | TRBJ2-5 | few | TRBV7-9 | TGTGCCAGCAGCTTGGATAACAGGCAAGAGACCCAGTACTTC | CASSLDNRQETQYF
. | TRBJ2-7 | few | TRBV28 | TGTGCCAGCAGTTTATCAGGGTCAACCTCCTACGAGCAGTACTTC | CASSLSGSTSYEQYF
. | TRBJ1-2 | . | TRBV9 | TGTGCCAGCAGCGACGGGGAAATCTATGGCTACACCTTC | CASSDGEIYGYTF
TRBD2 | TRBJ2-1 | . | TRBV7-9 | TGTGCCAGCAGCCCCGCAGGGACTAGCGGGAAGAATGAGCAGTTCTTC | CASSPAGTSGKNEQFF
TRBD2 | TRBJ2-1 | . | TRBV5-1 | TGCGCCAGCAGCCCCCGTGAGTTGGCGGGAGGGTATGAGCAGTTCTTC | CASSPRELAGGYEQFF
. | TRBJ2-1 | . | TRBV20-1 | TGCAGTGCTCGACTAGTTCACGAGCAGTTCTTC | CSARLVHEQFF
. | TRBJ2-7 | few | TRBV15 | TGTGCCACCAGCAGAGATAGCTTCTACGAGCAGTACTTC | CATSRDSFYEQYF
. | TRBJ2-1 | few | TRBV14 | TGTGCCAGCAGCCAAGAGTCCCTTGTGCGGGGCGGGAATGAGCAGTTCTTC | CASSQESLVRGGNEQFF
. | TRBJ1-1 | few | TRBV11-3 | TGTGCCAGCAGCTTAGAGTCAGGACAGCAAGCTTTCTTT | CASSLESGQQAFF
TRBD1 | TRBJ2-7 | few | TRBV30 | TGTGCCTGGAGACAGACAGGGGACTTCGAGCAGTACTTC | CAWRQTGDFEQYF
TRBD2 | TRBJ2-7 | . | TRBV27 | TGTGCCAGCAGTTCCCGGACTGAGCGGGGCCACGAGCAGTACTTC | CASSSRTERGHEQYF
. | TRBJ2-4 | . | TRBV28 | TGTGCCAGCAGTTTAGCGGCAACAAACATTCAGTACTTC | CASSLAATNIQYF
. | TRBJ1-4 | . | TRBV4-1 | TGCGCCAGCAGCCAAGTGGTGAGCGGGAATGAAAAACTGTTTTTT | CASSQVVSGNEKLFF
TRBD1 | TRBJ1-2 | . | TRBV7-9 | TGTGCCAGCAGTCCAGGGGGTGGAACCCGGAGCTATGGCTACACCTTC | CASSPGGGTRSYGYTF